This is a list of T cell receptor beta chains from one sample in a study of vaccination and CD4 T cells after COVID-19. Their antigen targets remain unknown. Using its own MiXCR run on the PCR reads, TCRdb lists one record per CDR3 protein. Among 10,000 to 15,000 distinct CDR3 sequences listed, 74% were seen once. The sample taken for sequencing was CD4+ T cells from blood, cultured in vitro. These receptors came from a human donor who had recovered from COVID-19. Each CDR3 is given without its conserved first and last residue.

V gene	J gene	CDR3 protein
TRBV19	TRBJ1-5	ASSIPRGAPQH
TRBV19	TRBJ2-7	ASSSVGPYEQY
TRBV21-1	TRBJ2-7	ASSSRDRGYYEQY
TRBV19	TRBJ1-1	ASQKLREAF
TRBV7-9	TRBJ1-6	ASKQDSENSPLH
TRBV11-3	TRBJ2-5	ASSFGLAETQY
TRBV18	TRBJ1-2	ASSPRVGGTGTRTHYGYT
TRBV2	TRBJ2-2	ASSLDSPGGKLF
TRBV21-1	TRBJ2-7	ASRGGPYEQY
TRBV28	TRBJ1-6	ASRSEGGYSPLH
TRBV20-1	TRBJ2-3	SAPTGTKPVKTQY
TRBV7-9	TRBJ2-7	ASSPEVAVGEQY
TRBV30	TRBJ1-5	AWSVRGQPQH
TRBV7-9	TRBJ2-1	ASRTQLRERAYNEQF
TRBV19	TRBJ1-1	ASSIGALLVNTEAF
TRBV6-2/TRBV6-3	TRBJ2-5	ASSYSNSGGTRETQY
TRBV12-3/TRBV12-4	TRBJ1-1	ASSFRGQLNTEAF
TRBV7-2	TRBJ1-6	ASSPPGSSNSPLH
TRBV20-1	TRBJ1-5	SARDQAGSQPQH
TRBV6-5	TRBJ1-1	ASSYRDGGHF
TRBV20-1	TRBJ2-5	SAPTSGTGETQY
TRBV28	TRBJ2-7	ASRTRGSGGYEQY
TRBV6-1	TRBJ1-5	ASSDPDRAAQPQH
TRBV28	TRBJ2-6	ASSVRGGTTGANVLT
TRBV20-1	TRBJ1-1	SARRDRANTEAF
TRBV20-1	TRBJ2-2	SAAPQVNTGELF
TRBV7-9	TRBJ2-3	ASSFVGGGITDTQY
TRBV23-1	TRBJ1-2	ASSLTATYGYT
TRBV27	TRBJ2-7	ASSLSTGGYEQY
TRBV19	TRBJ1-5	ASSGRINQPQH
TRBV27	TRBJ2-3	ASRMTVTDTQY
TRBV7-9	TRBJ1-2	ASSLETSPYGYT
TRBV6-1	TRBJ2-7	ASTQAGASSYEQY
TRBV6-2/TRBV6-3	TRBJ2-5	ANPSRETQY
TRBV20-1	TRBJ2-7	SATRTSGIKDEQY
TRBV28	TRBJ1-2	ASSPPGRGLHGYT
TRBV7-2	TRBJ2-7	ASSLKGTYEQY
TRBV4-3	TRBJ1-6	ASSQDPRTFYNSPLH
TRBV4-3	TRBJ2-7	ASSQGDRSYEQY
TRBV7-2	TRBJ2-3	ASSLRDRGRTDTQY
TRBV7-2	TRBJ1-4	ASSLSRATNEKLF
TRBV7-7	TRBJ2-5	ASSLGAEETQY
TRBV6-2/TRBV6-3	TRBJ1-1	ASGTLGQEAF
TRBV28	TRBJ2-5	ASSFGQVETQY
TRBV7-3	TRBJ2-2	ASSPTTTGELF
TRBV5-1	TRBJ2-5	ASSLAPSGRGETQY
TRBV2	TRBJ2-3	ASTLGPVTSQGTQY
TRBV12-3/TRBV12-4	TRBJ2-3	ASSLRDTQY